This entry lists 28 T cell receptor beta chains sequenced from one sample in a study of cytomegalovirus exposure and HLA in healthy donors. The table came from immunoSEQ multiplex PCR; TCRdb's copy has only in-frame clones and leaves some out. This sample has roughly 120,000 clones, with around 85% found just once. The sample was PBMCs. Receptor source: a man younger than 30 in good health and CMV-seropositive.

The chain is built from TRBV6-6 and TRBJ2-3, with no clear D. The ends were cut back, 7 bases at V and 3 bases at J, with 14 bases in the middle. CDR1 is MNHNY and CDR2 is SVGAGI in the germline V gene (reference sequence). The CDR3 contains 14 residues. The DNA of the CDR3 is TGTGCCAGCAAGGATGGGCTGTTTACAGATACGCAGTATTTT. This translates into CASKDGLFTDTQYF.

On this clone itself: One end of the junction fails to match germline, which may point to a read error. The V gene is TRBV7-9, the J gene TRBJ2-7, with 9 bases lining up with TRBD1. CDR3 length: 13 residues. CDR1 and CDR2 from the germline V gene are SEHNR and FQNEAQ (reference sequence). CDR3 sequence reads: CASSLGRDRASHF. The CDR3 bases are TGTGCCAGCAGCTTAGGGAGGGACAGGGCTTCGCACTTC.

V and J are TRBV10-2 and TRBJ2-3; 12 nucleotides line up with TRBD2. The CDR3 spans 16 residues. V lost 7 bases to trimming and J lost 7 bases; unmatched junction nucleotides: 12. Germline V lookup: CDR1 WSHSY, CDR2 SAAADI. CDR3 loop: CASIPPSSGGANTQYF. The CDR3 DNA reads TGCGCCAGCATCCCCCCCTCTAGCGGGGGGGCGAATACGCAGTATTTT.

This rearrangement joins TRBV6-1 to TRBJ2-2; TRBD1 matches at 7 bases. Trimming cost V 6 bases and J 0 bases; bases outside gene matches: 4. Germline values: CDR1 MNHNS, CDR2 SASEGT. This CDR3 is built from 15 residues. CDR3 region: CASRTGQSNTGELFF. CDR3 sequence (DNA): TGTGCCAGCAGGACGGGACAGTCGAACACCGGGGAGCTGTTTTTT.

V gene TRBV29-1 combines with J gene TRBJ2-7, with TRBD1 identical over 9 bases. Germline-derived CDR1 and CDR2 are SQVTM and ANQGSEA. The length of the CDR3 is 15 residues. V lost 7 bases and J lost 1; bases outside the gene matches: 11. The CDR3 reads CSAVPQDRGSYEQYF. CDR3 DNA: TGCAGCGCCGTCCCGCAGGACAGGGGTTCCTACGAGCAGTACTTC.

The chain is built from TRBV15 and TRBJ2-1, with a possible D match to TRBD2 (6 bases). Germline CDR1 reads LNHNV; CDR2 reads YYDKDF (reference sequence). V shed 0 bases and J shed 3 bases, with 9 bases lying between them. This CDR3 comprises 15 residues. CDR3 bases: TGTGCCACCAGCAGAGATTCGGGAGTCTACAATGAGCAGTTCTTC. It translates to CATSRDSGVYNEQFF.

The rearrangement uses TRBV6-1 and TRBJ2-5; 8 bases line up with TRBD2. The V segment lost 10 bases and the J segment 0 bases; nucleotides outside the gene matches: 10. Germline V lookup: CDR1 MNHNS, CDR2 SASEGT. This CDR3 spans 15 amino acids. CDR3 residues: CATNGRGGYQETQYF. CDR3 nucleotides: TGTGCCACCAACGGGCGCGGGGGGTACCAAGAGACCCAGTACTTC.

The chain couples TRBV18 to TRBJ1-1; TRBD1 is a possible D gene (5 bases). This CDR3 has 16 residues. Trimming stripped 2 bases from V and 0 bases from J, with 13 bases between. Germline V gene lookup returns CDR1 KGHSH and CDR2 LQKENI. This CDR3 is CASSPRGLDMNTEAFF. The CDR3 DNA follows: TGTGCCAGCTCACCAAGGGGACTTGACATGAACACTGAAGCTTTCTTT.

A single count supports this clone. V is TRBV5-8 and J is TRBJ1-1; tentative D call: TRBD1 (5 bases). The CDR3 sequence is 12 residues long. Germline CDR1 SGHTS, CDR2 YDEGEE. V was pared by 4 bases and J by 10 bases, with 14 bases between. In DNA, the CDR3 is TGTGCCAGCAGCCTGGGGCCTCGGGGAGCTTTCTTT. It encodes CASSLGPRGAFF.

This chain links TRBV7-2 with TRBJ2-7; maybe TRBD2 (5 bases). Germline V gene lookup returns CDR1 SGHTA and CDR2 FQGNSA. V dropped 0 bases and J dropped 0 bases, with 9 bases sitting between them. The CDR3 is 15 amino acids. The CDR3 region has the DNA TGTGCCAGCAGCTTAGCGCGGGTTACCTCCTACGAGCAGTACTTC. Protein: CASSLARVTSYEQYF.

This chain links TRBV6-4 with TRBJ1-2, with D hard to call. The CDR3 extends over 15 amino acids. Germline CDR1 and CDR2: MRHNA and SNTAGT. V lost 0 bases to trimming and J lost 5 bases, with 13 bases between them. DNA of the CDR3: TGTGCCAGCAGTGACTCGCGCGGGTTTAGTTATGGCTACACCTTC. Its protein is CASSDSRGFSYGYTF.

The CDR3 loop is CASSVEGGGQPQHF. CDR3 sequence (DNA): TGTGCCAGCAGTGTAGAGGGAGGAGGGCAGCCCCAGCATTTT. V usage is TRBV2 and J usage is TRBJ1-5; D is uncertain. Looked up from germline, CDR1 is SNHLY and CDR2 is FYNNEI. Trimming cost V 4 bases and J 7 bases, with 14 bases left between them. This CDR3 spans 14 amino acids.

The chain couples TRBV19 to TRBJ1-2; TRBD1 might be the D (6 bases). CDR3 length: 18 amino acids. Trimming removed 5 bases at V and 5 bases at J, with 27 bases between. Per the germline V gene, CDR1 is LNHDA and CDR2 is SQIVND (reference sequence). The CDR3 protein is CASSGARTDNSQQYGYTF. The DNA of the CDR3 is TGTGCCAGTAGTGGCGCAAGGACAGACAACTCCCAACAATATGGCTACACCTTC.

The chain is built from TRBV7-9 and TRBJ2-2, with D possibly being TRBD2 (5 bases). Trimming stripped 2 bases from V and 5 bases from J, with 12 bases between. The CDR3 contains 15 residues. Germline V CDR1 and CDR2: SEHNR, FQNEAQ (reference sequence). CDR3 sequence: CASSLSGGKTGELFF. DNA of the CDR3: TGTGCCAGCAGCTTATCCGGAGGTAAAACCGGGGAGCTGTTTTTT. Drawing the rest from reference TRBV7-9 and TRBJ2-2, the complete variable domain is DTGVSQNPRHKITKRGQNVTFRCDPISEHNRLYWYRQTLGQGPEFLTYFQNEAQLEKSRLLSDRFSAERPKGSFSTLEIQRTEQGDSAMYLCASSLSGGKTGELFFGEGSRLTVL.

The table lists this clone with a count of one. CDR3 sequence (DNA): TGTGCCAGCAGCCCTGCATTAGCGGGGGCCACTGAGCAGTTCTTC. As protein: CASSPALAGATEQFF. The chain combines TRBV11-2 with TRBJ2-1; 9 nucleotides agree with TRBD2. The V and J ends lost 5 bases and 9 bases, in that order; junction bases with no gene match: 11. There are 15 residues in the CDR3. Germline V gene data show CDR1 as SGHAT and CDR2 as FQNNGV.

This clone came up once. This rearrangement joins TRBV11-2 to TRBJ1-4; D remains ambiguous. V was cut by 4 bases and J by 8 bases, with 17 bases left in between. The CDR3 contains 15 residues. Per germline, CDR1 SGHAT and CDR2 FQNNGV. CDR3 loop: CASSSFGLIGEKLFF. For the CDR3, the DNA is TGTGCCAGCAGCTCTTTTGGACTCATAGGCGAAAAACTGTTTTTT.

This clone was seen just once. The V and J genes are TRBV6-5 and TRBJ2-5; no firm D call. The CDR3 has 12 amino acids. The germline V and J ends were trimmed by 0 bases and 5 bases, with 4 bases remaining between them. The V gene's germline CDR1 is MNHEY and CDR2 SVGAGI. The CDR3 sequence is CASSYSSETQYF. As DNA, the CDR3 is TGTGCCAGCAGTTACTCGAGTGAGACCCAGTACTTC.

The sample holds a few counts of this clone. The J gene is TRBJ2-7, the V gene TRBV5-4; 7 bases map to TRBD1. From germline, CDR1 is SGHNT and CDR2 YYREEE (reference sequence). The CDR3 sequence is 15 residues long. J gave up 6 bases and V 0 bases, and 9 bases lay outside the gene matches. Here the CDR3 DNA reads TGTGCCAGCAGCTTGGCTAAGGGGGCCGACGCCGAGCAGTACTTC. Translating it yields CASSLAKGADAEQYF.

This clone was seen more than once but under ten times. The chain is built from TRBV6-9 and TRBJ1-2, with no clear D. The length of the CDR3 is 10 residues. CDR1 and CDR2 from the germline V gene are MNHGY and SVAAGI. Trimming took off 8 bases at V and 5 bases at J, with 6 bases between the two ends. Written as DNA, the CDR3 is TGTGCCAGCGCCACATATGGCTACACCTTC. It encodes CASATYGYTF.

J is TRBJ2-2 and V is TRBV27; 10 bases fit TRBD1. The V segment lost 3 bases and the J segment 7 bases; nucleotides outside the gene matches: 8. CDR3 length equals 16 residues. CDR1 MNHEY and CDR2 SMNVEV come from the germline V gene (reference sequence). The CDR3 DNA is TGTGCCAGCAGTTTGTCGGGACAGGGGATGAACGGGGAGCTGTTTTTT. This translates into CASSLSGQGMNGELFF.

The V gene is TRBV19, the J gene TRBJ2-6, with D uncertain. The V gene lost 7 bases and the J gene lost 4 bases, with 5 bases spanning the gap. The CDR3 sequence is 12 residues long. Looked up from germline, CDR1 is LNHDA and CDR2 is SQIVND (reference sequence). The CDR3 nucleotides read TGTGCCAGTATTGGCGGGGCCAACGTCCTGACTTTC. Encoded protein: CASIGGANVLTF.

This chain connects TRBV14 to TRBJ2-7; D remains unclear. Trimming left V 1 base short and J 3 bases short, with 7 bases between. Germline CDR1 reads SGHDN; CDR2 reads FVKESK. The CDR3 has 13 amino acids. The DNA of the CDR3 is TGTGCCAGCAGCCAAGGCAGGCACTACGAGCAGTACTTC. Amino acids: CASSQGRHYEQYF.

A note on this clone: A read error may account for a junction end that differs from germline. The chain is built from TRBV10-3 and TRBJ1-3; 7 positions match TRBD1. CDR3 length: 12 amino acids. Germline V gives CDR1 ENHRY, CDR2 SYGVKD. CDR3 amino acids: CAISDVETGKTF. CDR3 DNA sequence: TGTGCCATCAGTGATGTGGAGACAGGGAAGACATTT.

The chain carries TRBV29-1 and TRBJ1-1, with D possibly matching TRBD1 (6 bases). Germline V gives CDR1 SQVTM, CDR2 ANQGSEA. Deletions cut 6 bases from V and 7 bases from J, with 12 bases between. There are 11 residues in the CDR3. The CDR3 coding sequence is TGCAGCGTGTACAGGGCGAGTGAAGCTTTCTTT. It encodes CSVYRASEAFF.

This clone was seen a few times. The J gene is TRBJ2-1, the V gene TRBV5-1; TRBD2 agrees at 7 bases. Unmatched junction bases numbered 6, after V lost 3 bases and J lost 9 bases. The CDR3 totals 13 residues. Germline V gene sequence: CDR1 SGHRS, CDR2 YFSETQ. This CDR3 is CASSWEGSREQFF. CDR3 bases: TGCGCCAGCAGCTGGGAGGGAAGCCGTGAGCAGTTCTTC.

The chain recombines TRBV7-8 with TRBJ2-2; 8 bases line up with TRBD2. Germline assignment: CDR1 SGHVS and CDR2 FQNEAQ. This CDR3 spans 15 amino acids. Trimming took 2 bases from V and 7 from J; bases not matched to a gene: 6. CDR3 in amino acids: CASSLPPGGIGELFF. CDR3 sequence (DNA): TGTGCCAGCAGCTTACCCCCGGGAGGGATCGGGGAGCTGTTTTTT.

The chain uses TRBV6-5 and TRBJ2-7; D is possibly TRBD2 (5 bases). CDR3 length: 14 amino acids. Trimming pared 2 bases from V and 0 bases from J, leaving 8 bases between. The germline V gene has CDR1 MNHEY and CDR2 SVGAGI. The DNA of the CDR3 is TGTGCCAGCAGTTACCGGGGTAACTCCTACGAGCAGTACTTC. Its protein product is CASSYRGNSYEQYF.

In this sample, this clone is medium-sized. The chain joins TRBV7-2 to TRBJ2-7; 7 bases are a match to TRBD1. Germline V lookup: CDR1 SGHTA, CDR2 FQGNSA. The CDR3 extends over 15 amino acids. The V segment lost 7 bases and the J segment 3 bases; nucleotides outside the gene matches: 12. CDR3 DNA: TGTGCCAGCACCCCCGGCGGAGCAGGGGGCTACGAGCAGTACTTC. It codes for CASTPGGAGGYEQYF.